This is a list of T cell receptor beta chains from one sample in a study of blood T cells in healthy people across ages. From the 5' RACE reads, TCRdb called clonotypes with MiXCR, one entry per CDR3 protein. Of hundreds of thousands of distinct CDR3 sequences in the sample, approximately 30% were seen once. Source material: blood. These receptors were collected from a woman at least 80 years old in good health. Both conserved end residues are part of each CDR3. Each record gives: clone size, D gene, J gene, V gene, CDR3 DNA, CDR3 protein. D genes are given only for firm matches. The size of a clone is reported for some rows only, either as once, few or many, or as a class for expanded clones.

many,-,TRBJ1-1,TRBV3-1,TGTGCCAGCAGCCAAGGACAGGTCGGGACTGAAGCTTTCTTT,CASSQGQVGTEAFF
few,-,TRBJ2-5,TRBV11-1,TGTGCCAGCAGCTTCTTAGGGCAGGAGCAAGAGACCCAGTACTTC,CASSFLGQEQETQYF
few,-,TRBJ1-1,TRBV3-1,TGTGCCAGCAGCCAAGAACGGGGAAGGGGGTTCACTGAAGCTTTCTTT,CASSQERGRGFTEAFF
many,TRBD2,TRBJ2-1,TRBV6-1,TGTGCCAGCAGTGAGGATCCCGGGACTAGCGGGGAGCAGTTCTTC,CASSEDPGTSGEQFF
-,-,TRBJ2-1,TRBV4-3,TGCGCCAGCAGCCAAGAACGAGGGAGTCCCTACAATGAGCAGTTCTTC,CASSQERGSPYNEQFF
many,-,TRBJ2-3,TRBV29-1,TGCAGCGTTCGGCAGGGCCCAGATACGCAGTATTTT,CSVRQGPDTQYF
once,TRBD1,TRBJ1-5,TRBV2,TGTGCCAGCTGGGCAGGGGGGGGTCGCAATCAGCCCCAGCATTTT,CASWAGGGRNQPQHF
-,TRBD1,TRBJ2-7,TRBV30,TGTGCCTGGAGTGTGGGACAGGGGAATGCCTACGAGCAGTACTTC,CAWSVGQGNAYEQYF
many,-,TRBJ2-5,TRBV25-1,TGTGCCAGCAGTGAATATATCGGCAGGTCAGAGACCCAGTACTTC,CASSEYIGRSETQYF
once,-,TRBJ2-5,TRBV5-1,TGCGCCAGCAGCTTTGAGCCGGGGGGCGGAGAGACCCAGTACTTC,CASSFEPGGGETQYF
-,-,TRBJ2-1,TRBV7-2,TGTGCCAGCAGACGGACGGACAATGAGCAGTTCTTC,CASRRTDNEQFF
many,TRBD1,TRBJ1-1,TRBV5-1,TGCGCCAGCAGCTTGGCGGGGACAGGGATGGTAAGAACTGAAGCTTTCTTT,CASSLAGTGMVRTEAFF
-,TRBD2,TRBJ2-2,TRBV20-1,TGCAGTGCTCCTCAGACTAGCGGGGGATTAGGGGAGCTGTTTTTT,CSAPQTSGGLGELFF
many,-,TRBJ1-2,TRBV29-1,TGCAGCGCCAGTTATTCAGTCCGTGGCTACACCTTC,CSASYSVRGYTF
once,-,TRBJ2-7,TRBV7-9,TGTGCCAGCAGTCAGATAGCAAAAGAGGCCCAGTACTTC,CASSQIAKEAQYF
-,-,TRBJ1-5,TRBV5-1,TGCGCCAGCAGCTTGGCTCCGGACGGCAATCAGCCCCAGCATTTT,CASSLAPDGNQPQHF
many,-,TRBJ1-2,TRBV7-2,TGTGCCAGCAGCTTATACCTGCGGGACTATGGCTACACCTTC,CASSLYLRDYGYTF
-,-,TRBJ1-5,TRBV6-1,TGTGCCAGCATTATACAGTCAGGTCAGCCCCAGCATTTT,CASIIQSGQPQHF
-,TRBD2,TRBJ2-7,TRBV7-2,TGTGCCAGCGGCTTTATAGCGGGAGGCGAGCAGTACTTC,CASGFIAGGEQYF
many,-,TRBJ1-2,TRBV29-1,TGCAGCGTTGGCCCAAGGGGTGCCTATGGCTACACCTTC,CSVGPRGAYGYTF
many,-,TRBJ1-1,TRBV10-3,TGTGCCATGAGTACGGCCTCGAGGGACACTGAAGCTTTCTTT,CAMSTASRDTEAFF
many,-,TRBJ2-3,TRBV4-1,TGCGCCAGCAGCCAAGATTTAGGGACATTTAACACAGATACGCAGTATTTT,CASSQDLGTFNTDTQYF
few,-,TRBJ1-2,TRBV11-2,TGTGCCAGCAGCTTAGCGGGGAAGGGCGGCTACACCTTC,CASSLAGKGGYTF
-,TRBD1,TRBJ1-5,TRBV20-1,TGCAGTGCTGGGTGGACAGGGAGCGGGCAGCCCCAGCATTTT,CSAGWTGSGQPQHF
-,TRBD1,TRBJ1-4,TRBV4-1,TGCGCCAGCAGCCACCCCGGGACAGGGATTGAAAAACTGTTTTTT,CASSHPGTGIEKLFF
-,-,TRBJ2-3,TRBV7-3,TGTGCCAGCAGCTCTACGGGGTCAGATACGCAGTATTTT,CASSSTGSDTQYF
many,TRBD1,TRBJ1-5,TRBV15,TGTGCCACCAGCAGCCGAGACGGGACAGGGTATCAGCCCCAGCATTTT,CATSSRDGTGYQPQHF
many,-,TRBJ2-7,TRBV5-1,TGCGCCAGCAGTTTGGACTTGACCAGGCAGCAGTACTTC,CASSLDLTRQQYF
many,-,TRBJ1-1,TRBV7-9,TGTGCCAGCAGCTTAGAGGGAGGTCGGACTGAAGCTTTCTTT,CASSLEGGRTEAFF
once,-,TRBJ1-3,TRBV3-1,TGTGCCAGCAGCCACGTCGAGGACACCATATATTTT,CASSHVEDTIYF
many,TRBD2,TRBJ2-7,TRBV20-1,TGCAGTGCTACGGGAGGGGACGGATCCACCTACGAGCAGTACTTC,CSATGGDGSTYEQYF
-,-,TRBJ1-3,TRBV9,TGTGCCAGCAGCGTTTCAGGGGCGACCCGACGAAACACCATATATTTT,CASSVSGATRRNTIYF
-,TRBD2,TRBJ2-5,TRBV20-1,TGCAGTGCTAGAGACCCCCTAGCGGGACAGTACTTC,CSARDPLAGQYF
many,-,TRBJ2-5,TRBV20-1,TGCAGTGCTAGAGATGTGGAGACCCAGTACTTC,CSARDVETQYF
many,-,TRBJ2-1,TRBV7-2,TGTGCCAGCAGCTTACCTTTCGTAGGGGCGAGGAGCAATGAGCAGTTCTTC,CASSLPFVGARSNEQFF
many,-,TRBJ1-2,TRBV28,TGTGCCAGCAGTTTACCTGGGATCGGTGGCTACACCTTC,CASSLPGIGGYTF
-,-,TRBJ1-3,TRBV18,TGTGCCAGCTCACCGAACGTGATCCGTGGAAACACCATATATTTT,CASSPNVIRGNTIYF
-,-,TRBJ2-2,TRBV7-3,TGTGCCAGCAGCCCCATGGGTACAGGGGAGCTGTTTTTT,CASSPMGTGELFF
many,TRBD1,TRBJ2-3,TRBV4-3,TGCGCCAGCAGCCAAAACACAGGGGGCGCAGTCCCAGATACGCAGTATTTT,CASSQNTGGAVPDTQYF
-,-,TRBJ2-7,TRBV19,TGTGCCAGTAGTGCAGCAGAGGGGCAGTACTTC,CASSAAEGQYF
-,TRBD1,TRBJ1-5,TRBV28,TGTGCCAGCAGTGAGCCGGGACAGAATCAGCCCCAGCATTTT,CASSEPGQNQPQHF
few,TRBD2,TRBJ2-2,TRBV7-2,TGTGCCAGCAGCTCGGGGTCTCTAGCGGGGGCCCTGACCGGGGAGCTGTTTTTT,CASSSGSLAGALTGELFF
many,-,TRBJ2-5,TRBV30,TGTGCCTGGAGTGTAAGCACAAAAGGGGAGACCCAGTACTTC,CAWSVSTKGETQYF
many,-,TRBJ1-1,TRBV20-1,TGCAGTGCTACGGGCTTGGGCCAGGCTGAAGCTTTCTTT,CSATGLGQAEAFF
few,TRBD1,TRBJ2-1,TRBV18,TGTGCCAGCTCACTGACAGGGACTGAGCAGTTCTTC,CASSLTGTEQFF
few,-,TRBJ1-4,TRBV28,TGTGCCAGCAGTTTAGACAGTTTTCAGGGTGAAAAACTGTTTTTT,CASSLDSFQGEKLFF
-,TRBD2,TRBJ2-2,TRBV7-9,TGTGCCAGCAGCACCCACCAAGGACTAGCGGGCACGAACACCGGGGAGCGGTTTTTT,CASSTHQGLAGTNTGERFF
-,-,TRBJ2-7,TRBV20-1,TGCAGTGCTAGGGGGTTAGGCACAGCGCGATACGAGCAGTACTTC,CSARGLGTARYEQYF
-,TRBD1,TRBJ1-3,TRBV20-1,TGCAGTGCTTCCCACAGGGGCTCTGGAAACACCATATATTTT,CSASHRGSGNTIYF